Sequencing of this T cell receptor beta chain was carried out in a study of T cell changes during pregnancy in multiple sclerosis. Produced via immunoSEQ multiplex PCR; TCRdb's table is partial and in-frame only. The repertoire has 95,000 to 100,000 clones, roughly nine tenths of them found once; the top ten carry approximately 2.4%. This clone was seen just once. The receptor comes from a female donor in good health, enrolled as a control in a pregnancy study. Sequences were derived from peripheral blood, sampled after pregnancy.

CDR3 DNA sequence: TGTGCCAGCAGACCCGGGACAGGGGTCGAGACCCAGTACTTC. Translated, it gives CASRPGTGVETQYF. The V and J genes are TRBV6-6 and TRBJ2-5, with 10 bases fitting TRBD1. V shed 6 bases and J 5 bases; nucleotides not matched to a gene: 6. This CDR3 is 14 amino acids long. Germline V gives CDR1 MNHNY, CDR2 SVGAGI (reference sequence).